The 22 T cell receptor beta chains given below trace back to one sample, sequenced in a study of T-cell reconstitution after alpha-beta-depleted transplantation in children. This sample's TCRbeta library carried unique molecular identifier barcodes. Using its own MiXCR run on the PCR reads, TCRdb lists one record per CDR3 protein. There are roughly 300,000 distinct CDR3 sequences in the sample; 9.9% occur only once, and 10% lies in the top ten. Here the sequenced sample was PBMCs from the stem cell graft donor, taken from the stem cell graft. The source of these receptors is a human donor who donated a stem cell graft to a child with SCID.

This clonotype showed up many times. This chain uses TRBV10-3 with TRBJ2-3; D remains ambiguous. The CDR3 consists of 13 residues. V was shortened by 3 bases and J by 3 bases, with 7 bases between the two germline ends. Germline V gene sequence: CDR1 ENHRY, CDR2 SYGVKD. The chain's CDR3 is CAISDLGTDTQYF. The CDR3 DNA is TGTGCCATCAGTGATCTGGGTACAGATACGCAGTATTTT.

The rearrangement uses TRBV27 and TRBJ2-3, with TRBD1 matching 10 bases. The CDR3 spans 14 residues. Looked up from germline, CDR1 is MNHEY and CDR2 is SMNVEV (reference sequence). The V and J ends lost 6 bases and 5 bases, in that order; junction bases with no gene match: 5. CDR3 residues: CASRETGGRDTQYF. In DNA form, the CDR3 reads TGTGCCAGCAGGGAGACAGGGGGCAGAGATACGCAGTATTTT.

This clonotype was seen a handful of times. V and J are TRBV6-5 and TRBJ2-3; 10 nucleotides line up with TRBD2. CDR3 length: 17 amino acids. Per the germline V gene, CDR1 is MNHEY and CDR2 is SVGAGI. The J segment lost 6 bases and the V segment lost 2 bases, leaving 11 bases of the junction unmatched. This CDR3 reads CASSYVLAGGPRDTQYF. The CDR3 DNA sequence: TGTGCCAGCAGTTACGTGTTAGCGGGGGGTCCCCGGGATACGCAGTATTTT.

This clonotype was seen ten or more times. The gene calls are TRBV12-3 or TRBV12-4 and TRBJ1-1, with a tentative D call TRBD1 (6 bases). The CDR3 covers 14 residues. V lost 4 bases, J lost 1 base, and 10 bases lay in between. The DNA of the CDR3 is TGTGCCAGCAGTTGGGGGGCAACGAACACTGAAGCTTTCTTT. Its protein is CASSWGATNTEAFF.

This sequence joins TRBV12-3 or TRBV12-4 and TRBJ2-3, with 13 bases that match TRBD2. After removal of 4 bases from V and 10 bases from J, the junction contained 8 bases not matched to a gene. CDR3 length: 15 amino acids. DNA of the CDR3: TGTGCCAGCAGTTCCCGGACTAGCGGGGGACGTGCGCAGTATTTT. Translation gives CASSSRTSGGRAQYF.

This clonotype was detected a few times. The rearrangement links TRBV5-1 to TRBJ2-7; 9 positions match TRBD2. The CDR3 loop spans 19 amino acids. V lost 3 bases and J lost 3; bases outside the gene matches: 19. Per the germline V gene, CDR1 is SGHRS and CDR2 is YFSETQ. Here the CDR3 reads CASSSQFFAGGRPHYEQYF. The CDR3, as DNA: TGCGCCAGCAGCTCCCAGTTTTTTGCGGGGGGGCGCCCCCACTACGAGCAGTACTTC.

The chain uses TRBV6-5 and TRBJ2-7; the match to TRBD1 covers 7 bases. CDR1 is MNHEY, CDR2 SVGAGI, per germline. CDR3 size: 14 residues. V trimming: 2 bases; J trimming: 3 bases; junction bases outside the gene matches: 4. The CDR3: CASSYRSGGYEQYF. For the CDR3, the DNA is TGTGCCAGCAGTTACCGGTCAGGGGGCTACGAGCAGTACTTC.

The sample holds a few counts of this clonotype. This rearrangement joins TRBV20-1 to TRBJ2-3; no clear D gene. CDR1 and CDR2 from the germline V gene are DFQATT and SNEGSKA (reference sequence). The ends were cut back, 8 bases at V and 0 bases at J, with 15 bases in the middle. The CDR3 runs 14 residues. This CDR3 reads CSLIRATSTDTQYF. The DNA for the CDR3 is TGCAGTTTAATCCGGGCCACAAGCACAGATACGCAGTATTTT.

The chain is built from TRBV7-2 and TRBJ1-4; TRBD1 matches 8 bases. The trim removed 4 bases at V and 7 bases at J, leaving 5 bases unmatched. This CDR3 comprises 14 residues. Germline V CDR1 and CDR2: SGHTA, FQGNSA. CDR3 residues: CASSSQGAIEKLFF. Written as DNA, the CDR3 is TGTGCCAGCAGCTCCCAGGGGGCAATTGAAAAACTGTTTTTT.

The chain recombines TRBV19 with TRBJ1-2; 8 bases are shared with TRBD1. Germline CDR1 and CDR2: LNHDA and SQIVND (reference sequence). J gave up 2 bases and V 4 bases, and 6 bases lay outside the gene matches. This CDR3 has 15 residues. The CDR3 is CASSTGTGWNYGYTF. In DNA, the CDR3 is TGTGCCAGTAGTACAGGGACAGGTTGGAACTATGGCTACACCTTC.

This clonotype was counted between two and nine times. The chain links TRBV5-6 to TRBJ1-1; 8 bases line up with TRBD1. Looked up from germline, CDR1 is SGHDT and CDR2 is YYEEEE. V lost 4 bases and J lost 5; bases outside the gene matches: 7. The CDR3 sequence is 14 residues long. Here the CDR3 reads CASSDRGSKTEAFF. In nucleotides, the CDR3 is TGTGCCAGCAGCGACAGGGGTTCGAAAACTGAAGCTTTCTTT.

The V call is TRBV2, the J call TRBJ2-2; the match to TRBD2 covers 7 bases. The CDR3 loop spans 14 amino acids. Trimming took 6 bases from V and 3 from J; bases not matched to a gene: 4. Germline CDR1 and CDR2: SNHLY and FYNNEI. CDR3 bases: TGTGCCAGCAGACAGACTAGCTACACCGGGGAGCTGTTTTTT. Its protein product is CASRQTSYTGELFF.

This clonotype has only a few counts. The chain joins TRBV10-3 to TRBJ1-1; perhaps TRBD1 as D (6 bases). V was trimmed by 6 bases and J by 1 base, leaving 12 bases between them. CDR1 is ENHRY, CDR2 SYGVKD, per germline. This CDR3 region has 14 residues. The CDR3 sequence is CAIRTVTGNTEAFF. CDR3 nucleotides: TGTGCCATCAGGACGGTGACAGGGAACACTGAAGCTTTCTTT.

This clonotype has just a few counts. The chain uses TRBV10-3 and TRBJ2-7; 7 nucleotides agree with TRBD2. This CDR3 has 13 residues. V shed 7 bases and J 6 bases; nucleotides not matched to a gene: 9. Germline CDR1 is ENHRY and CDR2 is SYGVKD. CDR3 nucleotide sequence: TGTGCCATCAACCCTGGGGGGGTCGGCGAGCAGTACTTC. This codes for CAINPGGVGEQYF.

The table lists this clonotype with many counts. The chain uses TRBV12-3 or TRBV12-4 and TRBJ1-2; 7 bases fit TRBD1. The CDR3 loop spans 15 amino acids. Unmatched junction bases numbered 9, after V lost 3 bases and J lost 5 bases. The CDR3 DNA reads TGTGCCAGCAGTTTCTCCTCGACAGGGAGTTATGGCTACACCTTC. It encodes CASSFSSTGSYGYTF.

This clonotype was seen repeatedly, ten times or more. The chain is built from TRBV5-1 and TRBJ1-2; TRBD1 might be the D (5 bases). Trimming pared 6 bases from V and 4 bases from J, leaving 22 bases between. Germline CDR1 is SGHRS and CDR2 is YFSETQ. This CDR3 is built from 16 residues. This CDR3 is CASTLDTPSPRYGYTF. In DNA form, the CDR3 reads TGCGCCAGCACCCTGGACACTCCATCGCCCCGCTATGGCTACACCTTC.

This chain links TRBV3-1 with TRBJ2-2; D is undetermined. The CDR3 sequence is 15 residues long. The germline V and J ends were trimmed by 3 bases and 6 bases, with 14 bases remaining between them. The germline gives CDR1 LGHDT, CDR2 YNNKEL (reference sequence). CDR3 region: CASSQGLYWAGELFF. CDR3 sequence (DNA): TGTGCCAGCAGCCAGGGTCTATATTGGGCCGGGGAGCTGTTTTTT. Complete variable domain (other parts from reference TRBV3-1 and TRBJ2-2): DTAVSQTPKYLVTQMGNDKSIKCEQNLGHDTMYWYKQDSKKFLKIMFSYNNKELIINETVPNRFSPKSPDKAHLNLHINSLELGDSAVYFCASSQGLYWAGELFFGEGSRLTVL.

This clonotype was detected only a few times. Germline and junction disagree at one end, which may indicate a read error. The chain is built from TRBV4-1 and TRBJ2-7, with no clear D. Germline-derived CDR1 and CDR2 are MGHRA and YSYEKL. The CDR3 has 13 amino acids. CDR3 protein: CASSQDRVGEPSF. The CDR3 nucleotides are TGCGCCAGCAGCCAAGATCGTGTGGGCGAGCCATCCTTC.

In its sample, this clonotype was seen once. The rearrangement uses TRBV20-1 and TRBJ2-7, with D possibly matching TRBD1 (6 bases). The CDR3 has 15 residues. V lost 6 bases and J lost 1, with 19 bases in between. CDR1 and CDR2 from the germline V gene are DFQATT and SNEGSKA (reference sequence). DNA for the CDR3: TGCAGTGCGCAAATCTTCGGGACAAAATCCTACGAGCAGTACTTC. This sequence encodes CSAQIFGTKSYEQYF.

At least ten counts were recorded for this clonotype. This chain links TRBV2 with TRBJ1-1; D ambiguous. The germline gives CDR1 SNHLY, CDR2 FYNNEI. Deletions cut 6 bases from V and 0 bases from J, with 5 bases between. This CDR3 contains 12 residues. In nucleotides, the CDR3 is TGTGCCAGCAGATGGGTGAACACTGAAGCTTTCTTT. Amino acid sequence: CASRWVNTEAFF.

This clonotype was recorded many times. The J gene is TRBJ1-1, the V gene TRBV5-6, with 7 bases identical to TRBD1. The CDR3 loop spans 15 amino acids. CDR1 and CDR2 from the germline V gene are SGHDT and YYEEEE. The trim removed 4 bases at V and 1 base at J, leaving 7 bases unmatched. The chain's CDR3 is CASSQSDRANTEAFF. CDR3 nucleotide sequence: TGTGCCAGCAGCCAATCCGACAGGGCGAACACTGAAGCTTTCTTT.

This clonotype has at least ten counts. The chain carries TRBV5-1 and TRBJ2-7; no clear D gene. The CDR3 length is 14 residues. The V end lost 1 base, the J end lost 4 bases, and 12 bases lay between the germline ends. CDR1 is SGHRS and CDR2 is YFSETQ in the germline V gene. Written as DNA, the CDR3 is TGCGCCAGCAGCTTGTATGACTCCAAATACGAGCAGTACTTC. Encoded protein: CASSLYDSKYEQYF.